The source of this T cell receptor (beta chain) is a study of blood T cell repertoires in COVID-19. The table came from immunoSEQ multiplex PCR; TCRdb's copy has only in-frame clones and leaves some out. The sample carries some 41,000 clones, 86% recorded once. Sequenced sample: peripheral blood. The sequence was collected from a man aged 35-49 years with active COVID-19.

CDR3 sequence reads: CASSTRQAPPDTEAFF. DNA for the CDR3: TGTGCCAGTAGTACAAGACAGGCCCCCCCCGACACTGAAGCTTTCTTT. This rearrangement joins TRBV19 to TRBJ1-1, with D possibly TRBD1 on 6 matching bases. The length of the CDR3 is 16 residues. V was cut by 4 bases and J by 3 bases, with 18 bases left in between. The V gene's germline CDR1 is LNHDA and CDR2 SQIVND (reference sequence).